This TCR beta chain was identified during a study of technical replicates of blood from a few donors. Germline CDR1 reads MGHDK; CDR2 reads SYGVNS. The CDR3 is 14 amino acids. V shed 3 bases, J shed 6 bases, and the junction held 6 bases outside the gene matches. TCRdb keeps only in-frame clones here, not all; method: immunoSEQ multiplex PCR. There are roughly 70,000 clones in the sample; roughly 93% occur only once, and 0.25% lies in the top ten. The source is a human donor in good health. Sequences were obtained from T cells isolated from PBMCs. The chain links TRBV25-1 to TRBJ1-2; 8 bases map to TRBD1. CDR3 nucleotides: TGTGCCAGCAGTGACAGGGGGCGCTGGGATGGCTACACCTTC. It translates to CASSDRGRWDGYTF.